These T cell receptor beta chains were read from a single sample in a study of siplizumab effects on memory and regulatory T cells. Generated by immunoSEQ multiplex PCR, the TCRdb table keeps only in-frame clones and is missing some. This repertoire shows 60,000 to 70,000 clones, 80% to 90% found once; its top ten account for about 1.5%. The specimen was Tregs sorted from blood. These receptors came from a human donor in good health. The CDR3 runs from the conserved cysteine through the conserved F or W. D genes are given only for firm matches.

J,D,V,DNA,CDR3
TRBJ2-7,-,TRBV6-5,TGTGCCAGCAGTTACCGGACGCTGAGCTCCTACGAGCAGTACTTC,CASSYRTLSSYEQYF
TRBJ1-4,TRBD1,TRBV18,TGTGCCAGCTCACCGACAGGGACTAATGAAAAACTGTTTTTT,CASSPTGTNEKLFF
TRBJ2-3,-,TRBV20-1,TGCAGTGCTGGCACAGATACGCAGTATTTT,CSAGTDTQYF
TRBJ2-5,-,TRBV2,TGTGCCAGCAGTTTGTACCAAGAGACCCAGTACTTC,CASSLYQETQYF
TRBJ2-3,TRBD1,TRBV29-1,TGCAGCGTTAGAGACAGGGGCCCCGATACGCAGTATTTT,CSVRDRGPDTQYF
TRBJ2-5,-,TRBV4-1,TGCGCCAGCAGCCAAGTAACCGGCGGGGGCAGGGCTCAAGAGACCCAGTACTTC,CASSQVTGGGRAQETQYF
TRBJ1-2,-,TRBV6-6,TGTGCCAGCAGTTTTGGGGGGTTCTATGGCTACACCTTC,CASSFGGFYGYTF
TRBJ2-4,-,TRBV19,TGTGCCAGTAGGGAGACTCATGCCAAAAACATTCAGTACTTC,CASRETHAKNIQYF
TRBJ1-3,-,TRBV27,TGTGCCAGCAGTTTATCCGGGGGATCTGGAAACACCATATATTTT,CASSLSGGSGNTIYF
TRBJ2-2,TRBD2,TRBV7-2,TGTGCCAGCAGAAACCGGGACTACAACACCGGGGAGCTGTTTTTT,CASRNRDYNTGELFF